The source of this T cell receptor (beta chain) is a study of cytomegalovirus exposure and HLA in healthy donors (dated by TCRdb to about 2017). Regarding the complete study: A later analysis indicated that the 130 or so validation repertoires were generated on the platform also employed for the 700 or so repertoires of the first cohort. The study was designed to test whether signatures of past pathogen exposure could be identified by cataloging public T cell receptors. High-throughput TCR immunosequencing, statistical association of individual TCRs with disease status, and machine learning were combined to predict cytomegalovirus infection status. In addition to the first cohort of 666 subjects, a separate validation cohort of 130 or so different subjects was used.

Preparation of the library involved the immunoSEQ multiplex PCR assay. On the study's bioinformatics: To diagnose cytomegalovirus status from the catalog of TCR beta chain sequences, a statistical classification framework was built. Drawn from immuneACCESS, this table holds only the in-frame rearrangements with V and J called that TCRdb kept. Clones are partly lost; checked studies trace under half to an unresolved V gene and leave the rest unexplained. V and J calls and clone size are those listed in that table; D and trimming were worked out from the DNA. Present in this sample are 150,000 to 200,000 clones, 90% to 97% of which were seen just once. 0.89% of the sample lies in the top ten. Donors formed part of the validation cohort, which comprised 120 subjects and was distinct from the first cohort of under 800 subjects. Broad study findings and their caveats: The classifier was reported to diagnose cytomegalovirus status with high specificity and sensitivity in both the original and validation cohorts. Three of the identified cytomegalovirus-associated TCR beta chains were confirmed in vitro to be specific for cytomegalovirus antigens. The study gave a list of 150 to 200 TCR beta chains associated with cytomegalovirus. The authors suggested that the approach could potentially be extended to other disease states and immunological phenotypes. All 120 or so repertoires were used to score co-occurrence in the validation cohort in a later analysis, because that analysis had no HLA typing for the cohort. Most TCR sequences were observed very rarely across donors, whereas some public TCRs were present in many individuals. Subsequent analysis determined that TCRs grouped into clusters in the first cohort also showed a tendency toward co-occurrence across the roughly 120 validation repertoires, and 90% to 95% of cluster scores exceeded 0.

As for this clone: Its target antigen remains unknown. No base quality values were provided; no much bigger clone lies one nucleotide off.

The material sequenced was PBMCs. The sequence derives from a young woman in good health and CMV-seronegative.

The nucleotide sequence is TGTGCCAGCAGCCCCGGGGGGGCGGATTCACCCCTCCACTTT. Its protein product is CASSPGGADSPLHF. The receptor chain draws on TRBV5-6 and TRBJ1-6, with a tentative D gene TRBD1 over 6 matching bases. From its cysteine to its phenylalanine, the CDR3 spans 14 amino acids. The sequence is cut down to CDR3 DNA, 42 bases in frame from base 1. CDR1 and CDR2, looked up from the germline V gene, are SGHDT and YYEEEE. Trimming at the junction amounts to 4 bases on V and 8 bases on J, and the germline ends lie 13 bases apart.